This TCR beta chain was recovered during a study of CD8+ T cells in alopecia areata. Sequencing templates came from extracted RNA that was reverse transcribed into cDNA. The method was immunoSEQ multiplex PCR; TCRdb's version includes in-frame clones alone and lacks a portion of them. The sample carries over 150,000 clones, approximately 53% recorded once. Overall study results and limits: Lesional scalp exceeded normal scalp in clonality, especially in alopecia totalis/universalis. Researchers reported that TCR sharing among patients proved less clear than in mice, possibly HLA-linked.

Turning to this clone: Its target is unknown.

This receptor was taken from a human donor in good health. Sequencing used CD8+ T cells sorted from blood.

CDR3 bases: TGCGCCAGCAGCATAGCGGGGGGCCGTGACAATGAGCAGTTCTTC. It translates to CASSIAGGRDNEQFF. The rearrangement links TRBV4-1 to TRBJ2-1, with 10 bases aligning to TRBD2. From germline, CDR1 is MGHRA and CDR2 YSYEKL. With V trimmed by 5 bases and J by 5 bases, 6 bases remained unmatched. The length of the CDR3 is 15 residues.